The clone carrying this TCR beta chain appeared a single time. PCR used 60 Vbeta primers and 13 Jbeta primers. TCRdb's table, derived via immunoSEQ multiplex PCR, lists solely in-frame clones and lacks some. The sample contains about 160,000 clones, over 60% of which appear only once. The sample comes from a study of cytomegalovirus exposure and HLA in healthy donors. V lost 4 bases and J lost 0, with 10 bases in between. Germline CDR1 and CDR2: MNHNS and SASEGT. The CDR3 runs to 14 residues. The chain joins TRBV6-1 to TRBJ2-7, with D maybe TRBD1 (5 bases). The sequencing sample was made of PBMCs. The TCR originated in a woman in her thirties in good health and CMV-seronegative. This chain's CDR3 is CASSAGPSSYEQYF. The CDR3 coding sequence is TGTGCCAGCAGTGCAGGGCCCAGCTCCTACGAGCAGTACTTC.